A selection of T cell receptor beta chains follows, all from one sample in a study of control samples from healthy donors and cancer patients. TCRdb keeps only in-frame clones here, not all; method: immunoSEQ multiplex PCR. The sample records around 82,000 clones, over 75% being singletons. The material sequenced was blood. The receptors come from a man in his forties or fifties in good health. The CDR3 runs from the conserved cysteine through the conserved F or W. Each record gives: J gene, D gene, CDR3 length, clone size, V gene, CDR3 DNA, CDR3 protein. The D gene is left open where the match is weak. Clone sizes are given selectively: once, few, many, or a class where the clone is expanded.

TRBJ2-2 | . | 15 | . | TRBV11-2 | TGTGCCAGCAGCTTAGTAGGGGGACCGAACGGGGAGCTGTTTTTT | CASSLVGGPNGELFF
TRBJ1-2 | . | 13 | . | TRBV5-1 | TGCGCCAGCAGCTTGGCCGGGAGCTATGGCTACACCTTC | CASSLAGSYGYTF
TRBJ1-2 | . | 13 | once | TRBV6-1 | TGTGCCAGCAGTGAAGGGTGGACGTATGGCTACACCTTC | CASSEGWTYGYTF
TRBJ2-3 | . | 15 | . | TRBV7-2 | TGTGCCAGCAGCTTAGAGGGGTACTTCACAGATACGCAGTATTTT | CASSLEGYFTDTQYF
TRBJ1-1 | . | 13 | . | TRBV3-1/TRBV3-2 | TGTGCCAGCAGCCACCGTGGAGGGGCCGAAGCTTTCTTT | CASSHRGGAEAFF
TRBJ2-5 | TRBD2 | 14 | . | TRBV6-6 | TGTGCCAGCAGTTACGAGCGGGGTCAAGAGACCCAGTACTTC | CASSYERGQETQYF
TRBJ2-1 | TRBD2 | 15 | . | TRBV5-5 | TGTGCCAGCAGTTGGACTAGCGGGAAAGGTGGTGAGCAGTTCTTC | CASSWTSGKGGEQFF
TRBJ2-5 | TRBD2 | 14 | few | TRBV24-1 | TGTGCCACCGGGGGACTAGGCGAAACGGAGACCCAGTACTTC | CATGGLGETETQYF
TRBJ2-7 | TRBD1 | 15 | . | TRBV6-5 | TGTGCCAGCAGTAACGACAGGGGGCGATCCTACGAGCAGTACTTC | CASSNDRGRSYEQYF
TRBJ2-2 | TRBD2 | 17 | . | TRBV5-1 | TGCGCCAGCAGCTCCATCCTAGCGGGAGATGGCGTCGGGGAGCTGTTTTTT | CASSSILAGDGVGELFF
TRBJ1-1 | . | 12 | . | TRBV28 | TGTGCCAGCAGTTTACTGGGGGTAGGGGCTTTCTTT | CASSLLGVGAFF
TRBJ2-3 | . | 14 | . | TRBV7-2 | TGTGCCAGCAGCCGCCTACTAGGCCCAGATACGCAGTATTTT | CASSRLLGPDTQYF
TRBJ2-5 | . | 13 | . | TRBV9 | TGTGCCAGCAGCACACGGTCCCACGAGACCCAGTACTTC | CASSTRSHETQYF
TRBJ2-1 | TRBD1 | 15 | . | TRBV10-2 | TGCGCCAGCAGTGAGGGACAGGGGTCATACAATGAGCAGTTCTTC | CASSEGQGSYNEQFF
TRBJ2-7 | TRBD1 | 14 | . | TRBV5-1 | TGCGCCAGCAGCTTGGAACAGGGGACCTACGAGCAGTACTTC | CASSLEQGTYEQYF
TRBJ1-1 | . | 14 | . | TRBV11-2 | TGTGCCAGCAGTCAAGGTACGGGGGTCACTGAAGCTTTCTTT | CASSQGTGVTEAFF
TRBJ1-2 | . | 16 | . | TRBV24-1 | TGTGCCACCAGTGGGAATCAGGGGCCGAACCCTTATGGCTACACCTTC | CATSGNQGPNPYGYTF
TRBJ2-3 | . | 15 | . | TRBV6-6 | TGTGCCAGCAGCTTCGGGTCGTCTAGCACAGATACGCAGTATTTT | CASSFGSSSTDTQYF
TRBJ2-7 | . | 14 | few | TRBV15 | TGTGCCACCAGCCCACCGGGGAAACCCTACGAGCAGTACTTC | CATSPPGKPYEQYF
TRBJ2-7 | TRBD2 | 15 | . | TRBV27 | TGTGCCAGCAGGGGCTTTAGCGGGAGTAAGTACGAGCAGTACTTC | CASRGFSGSKYEQYF
TRBJ2-1 | . | 12 | . | TRBV5-4 | TGTGCCAGCAGCGTGGGGTACAATGAGCAGTTCTTC | CASSVGYNEQFF
TRBJ1-1 | . | 14 | . | TRBV27 | TGTGCCAGCAGTTTAGTGGGGTCGGGCACTGAAGCTTTCTTT | CASSLVGSGTEAFF
TRBJ2-1 | TRBD2 | 13 | . | TRBV29-1 | TGCAGCGTCCTACTAGCGGGAGGATATGAGCAGTTCTTC | CSVLLAGGYEQFF
TRBJ2-5 | TRBD2 | 16 | medium-sized | TRBV15 | TGTGCCACCAGCAGACTAGCGGGGGGGTTGTCAGAGACCCAGTACTTC | CATSRLAGGLSETQYF
TRBJ1-5 | . | 13 | . | TRBV19 | TGTGCCAGTTCCGTCATGGGTAATCAGCCCCAGCATTTT | CASSVMGNQPQHF
TRBJ2-1 | . | 15 | . | TRBV19 | TGTGCCAGTAGTATAGCTTTAAGATTAGACAATGAGCAGTTCTTC | CASSIALRLDNEQFF